This paragraph reports one TCR beta chain. Its antigen is still unknown. This record comes from a study of T cell clones after liver transplantation. About the study: Subjects received no induction therapy and standard immunosuppression until randomization at 12-24 months post-transplant. Study observations and caveats: In 5 of 8 subjects, circulating graft-donor-reactive CD4 TCRbeta sequences fell significantly after transplant. A larger donor-reactive than third-party decline suggested partial antigen-specific deletion.

Only in-frame clones appear in the TCRdb table, and some are missing; sequencing was by immunoSEQ multiplex PCR. The sample carries roughly 62,000 clones, about 70% recorded once. The CDR3 sequence is 14 residues long. Germline trimming cut 3 bases from V and 5 bases from J; bases unmatched to any gene: 4. Germline CDR1 reads KGHSH; CDR2 reads LQKENI. This receptor was obtained from a human patient who received a liver transplant. Among the T cells, some may be from the graft donor. The V gene is TRBV18, the J gene TRBJ1-1, with 9 nucleotides matching TRBD1. Material: CD4+ T cells from blood, obtained at the approximately 16-month timepoint. CDR3 coding DNA: TGTGCCAGCTCACCGCCCGGGACAGGGACTGAAGCTTTCTTT. Amino acids: CASSPPGTGTEAFF.